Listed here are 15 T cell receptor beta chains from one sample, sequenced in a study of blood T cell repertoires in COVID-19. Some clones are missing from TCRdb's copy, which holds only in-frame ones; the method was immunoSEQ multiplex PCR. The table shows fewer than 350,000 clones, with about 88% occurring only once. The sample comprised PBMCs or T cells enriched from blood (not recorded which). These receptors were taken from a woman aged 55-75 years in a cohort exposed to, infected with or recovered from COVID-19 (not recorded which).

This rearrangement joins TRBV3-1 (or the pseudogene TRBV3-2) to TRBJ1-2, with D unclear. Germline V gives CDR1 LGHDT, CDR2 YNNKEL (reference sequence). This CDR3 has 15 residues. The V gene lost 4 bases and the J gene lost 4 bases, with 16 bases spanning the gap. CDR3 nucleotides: TGTGCCAGCAGCCCCAAGGACGGAGGATTCTATGGCTACACCTTC. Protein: CASSPKDGGFYGYTF.

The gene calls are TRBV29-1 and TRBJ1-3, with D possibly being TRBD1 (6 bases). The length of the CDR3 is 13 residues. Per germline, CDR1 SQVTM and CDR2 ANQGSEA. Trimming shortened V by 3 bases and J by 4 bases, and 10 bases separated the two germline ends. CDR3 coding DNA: TGCAGCGTTGACCAGGGGAACGGAAACACCATATATTTT. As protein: CSVDQGNGNTIYF.

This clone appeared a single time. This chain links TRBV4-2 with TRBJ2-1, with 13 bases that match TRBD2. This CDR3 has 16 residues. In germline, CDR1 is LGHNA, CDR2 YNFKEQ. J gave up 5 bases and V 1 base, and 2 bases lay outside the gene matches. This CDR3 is CASSQVGTSGNNEQFF. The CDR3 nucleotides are TGTGCCAGCAGCCAAGTCGGGACTAGCGGGAACAATGAGCAGTTCTTC.

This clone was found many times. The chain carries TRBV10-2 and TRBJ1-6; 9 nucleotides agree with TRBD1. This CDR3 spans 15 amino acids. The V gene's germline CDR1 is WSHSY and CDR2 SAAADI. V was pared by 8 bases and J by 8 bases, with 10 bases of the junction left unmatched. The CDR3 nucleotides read TGCGCCAGCGGGGACAGGGATCTATGGTATTCACCCCTCCACTTT. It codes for CASGDRDLWYSPLHF.

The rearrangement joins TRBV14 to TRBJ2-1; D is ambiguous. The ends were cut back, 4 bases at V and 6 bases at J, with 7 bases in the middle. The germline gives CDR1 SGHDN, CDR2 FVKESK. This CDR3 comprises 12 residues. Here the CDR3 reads CASSRYSNEQFF. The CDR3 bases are TGTGCCAGCAGCCGTTATAGCAATGAGCAGTTCTTC.

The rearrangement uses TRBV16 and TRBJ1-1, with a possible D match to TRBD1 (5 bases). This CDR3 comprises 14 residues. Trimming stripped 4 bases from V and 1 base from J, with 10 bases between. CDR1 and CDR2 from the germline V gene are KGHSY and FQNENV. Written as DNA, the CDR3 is TGTGCCAGCAGCCGTGGCGGGGGGAACACTGAAGCTTTCTTT. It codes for CASSRGGGNTEAFF.

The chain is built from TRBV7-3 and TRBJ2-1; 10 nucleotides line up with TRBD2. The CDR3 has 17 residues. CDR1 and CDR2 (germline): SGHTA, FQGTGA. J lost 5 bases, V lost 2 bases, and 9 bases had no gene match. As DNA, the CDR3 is TGTGCCAGCAGCTTACTTGGTGTAGCGGGAGGTAACAATGAGCAGTTCTTC. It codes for CASSLLGVAGGNNEQFF. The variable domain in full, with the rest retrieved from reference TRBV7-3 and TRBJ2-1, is GAGVSQTPSNKVTEKGKYVELRCDPISGHTALYWYRQSLGQGPEFLIYFQGTGAADDSGLPNDRFFAVRPEGSVSTLKIQRTERGDSAVYLCASSLLGVAGGNNEQFFGPGTRLTVL.

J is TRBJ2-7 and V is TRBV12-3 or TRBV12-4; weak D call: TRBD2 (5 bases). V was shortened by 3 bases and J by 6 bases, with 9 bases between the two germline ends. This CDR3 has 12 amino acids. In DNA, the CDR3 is TGTGCCAGCAGTTTGATGGAGGTCGAGCAGTACTTC. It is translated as CASSLMEVEQYF.

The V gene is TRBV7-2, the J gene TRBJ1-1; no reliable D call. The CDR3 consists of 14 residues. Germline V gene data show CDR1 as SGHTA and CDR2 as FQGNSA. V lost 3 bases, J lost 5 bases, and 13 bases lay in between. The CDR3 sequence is CASSFGGVQTEAFF. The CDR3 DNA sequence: TGTGCCAGCAGCTTCGGCGGGGTCCAGACTGAAGCTTTCTTT.

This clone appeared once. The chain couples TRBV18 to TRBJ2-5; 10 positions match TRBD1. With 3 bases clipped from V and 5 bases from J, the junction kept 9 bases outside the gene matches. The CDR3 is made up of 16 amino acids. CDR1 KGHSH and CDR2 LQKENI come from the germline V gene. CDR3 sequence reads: CASSPNRQGAGETQYF. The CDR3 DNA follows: TGTGCCAGCTCACCGAACCGACAGGGGGCAGGGGAGACCCAGTACTTC.

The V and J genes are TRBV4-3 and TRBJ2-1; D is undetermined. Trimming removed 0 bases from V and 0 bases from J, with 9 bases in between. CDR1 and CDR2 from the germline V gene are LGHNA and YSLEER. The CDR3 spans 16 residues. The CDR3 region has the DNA TGCGCCAGCAGCCAAGAGACTTTTAGCTCCTACAATGAGCAGTTCTTC. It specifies CASSQETFSSYNEQFF.

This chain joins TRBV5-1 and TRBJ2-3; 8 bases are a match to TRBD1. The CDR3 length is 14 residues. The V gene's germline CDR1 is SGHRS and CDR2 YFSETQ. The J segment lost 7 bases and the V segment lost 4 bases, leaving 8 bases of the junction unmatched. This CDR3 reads CASSEGGQAYTQYF. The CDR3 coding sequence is TGCGCCAGCAGCGAGGGGGGACAGGCCTATACGCAGTATTTT.

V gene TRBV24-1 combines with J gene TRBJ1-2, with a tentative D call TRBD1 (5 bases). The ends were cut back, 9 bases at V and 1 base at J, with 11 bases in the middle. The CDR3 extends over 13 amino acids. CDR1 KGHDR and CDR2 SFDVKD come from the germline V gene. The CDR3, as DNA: TGTGCCACCCAAGACAGTGTTAACTATGGCTACACCTTC. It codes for CATQDSVNYGYTF.

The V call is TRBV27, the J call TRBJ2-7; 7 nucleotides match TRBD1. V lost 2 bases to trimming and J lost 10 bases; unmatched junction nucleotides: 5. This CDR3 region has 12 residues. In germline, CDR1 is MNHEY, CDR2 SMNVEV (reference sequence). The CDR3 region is CASSLTGAEQYF. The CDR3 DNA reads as TGTGCCAGCAGTTTAACAGGGGCGGAACAGTACTTC.

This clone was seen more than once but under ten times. CDR3 amino acids: CASSSPGTYEQYF. CDR3 DNA sequence: TGTGCCAGCAGTTCTCCAGGGACCTACGAGCAGTACTTC. The chain is built from TRBV6-5 and TRBJ2-7; the D gene is possibly TRBD1 (5 bases). V shed 4 bases and J shed 2 bases, with 9 bases lying between them. CDR3 length: 13 residues. Germline assignment: CDR1 MNHEY and CDR2 SVGAGI.